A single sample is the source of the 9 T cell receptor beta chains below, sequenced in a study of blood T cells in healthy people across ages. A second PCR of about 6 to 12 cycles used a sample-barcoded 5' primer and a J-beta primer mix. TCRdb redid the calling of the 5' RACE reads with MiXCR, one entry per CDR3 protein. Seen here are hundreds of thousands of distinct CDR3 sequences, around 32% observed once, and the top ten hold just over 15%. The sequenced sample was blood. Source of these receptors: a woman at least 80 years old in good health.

The chain's CDR3 is CASTGTDNEKLFF. The CDR3 coding sequence is TGTGCCAGCACCGGGACAGATAATGAAAAACTGTTTTTT. The rearrangement uses TRBV12-3 or TRBV12-4 and TRBJ1-4; 7 nucleotides agree with TRBD1. The CDR3 contains 13 residues. V shed 7 bases and J 4 bases; nucleotides not matched to a gene: 3.

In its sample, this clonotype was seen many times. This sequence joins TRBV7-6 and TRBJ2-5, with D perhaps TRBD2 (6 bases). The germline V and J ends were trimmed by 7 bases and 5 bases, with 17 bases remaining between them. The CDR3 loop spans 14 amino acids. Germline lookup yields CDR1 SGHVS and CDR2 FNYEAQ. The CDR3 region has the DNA TGTGCCAGCACCGAATGGGGGGTCTCGGAGACCCAGTACTTC. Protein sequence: CASTEWGVSETQYF.

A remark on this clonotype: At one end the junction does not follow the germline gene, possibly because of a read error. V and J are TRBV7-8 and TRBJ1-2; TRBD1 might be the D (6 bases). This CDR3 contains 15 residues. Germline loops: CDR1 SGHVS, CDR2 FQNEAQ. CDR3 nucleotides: TGTGCCAGCAGCTTAAGTAACAGGGCGGGCTATGGCTGCACCTTC. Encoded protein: CASSLSNRAGYGCTF.

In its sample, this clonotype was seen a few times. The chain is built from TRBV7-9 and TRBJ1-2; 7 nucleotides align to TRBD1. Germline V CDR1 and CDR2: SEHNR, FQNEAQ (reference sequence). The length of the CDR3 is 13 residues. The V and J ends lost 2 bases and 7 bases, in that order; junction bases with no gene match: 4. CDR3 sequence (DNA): TGTGCCAGCAGCTTAATAGGGGGCTTTGGCTACACCTTC. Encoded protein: CASSLIGGFGYTF.

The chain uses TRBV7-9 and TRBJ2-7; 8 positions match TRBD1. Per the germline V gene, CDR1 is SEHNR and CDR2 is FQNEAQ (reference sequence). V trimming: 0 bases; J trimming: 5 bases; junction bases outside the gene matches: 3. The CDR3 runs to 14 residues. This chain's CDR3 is CASSLAPGGNEQYF. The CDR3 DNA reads TGTGCCAGCAGCTTAGCTCCAGGGGGCAACGAGCAGTACTTC.

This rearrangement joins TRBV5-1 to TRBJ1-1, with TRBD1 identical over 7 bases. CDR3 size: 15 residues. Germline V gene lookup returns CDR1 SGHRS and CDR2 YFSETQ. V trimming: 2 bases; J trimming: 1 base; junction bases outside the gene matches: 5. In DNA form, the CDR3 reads TGCGCCAGCAGCTTCCAGGGGGTGCAGAACACTGAAGCTTTCTTT. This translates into CASSFQGVQNTEAFF.

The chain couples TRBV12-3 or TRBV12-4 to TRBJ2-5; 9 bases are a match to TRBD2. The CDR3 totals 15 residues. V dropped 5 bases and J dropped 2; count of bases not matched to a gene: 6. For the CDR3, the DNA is TGTGCCAGCAGTCCCGGACTAGCGAGACAAGAGACCCAGTACTTC. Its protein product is CASSPGLARQETQYF.

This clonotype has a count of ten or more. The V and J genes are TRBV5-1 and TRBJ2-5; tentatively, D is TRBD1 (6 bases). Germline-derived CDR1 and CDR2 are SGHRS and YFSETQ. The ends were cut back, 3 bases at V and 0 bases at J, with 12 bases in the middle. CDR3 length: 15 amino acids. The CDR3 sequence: CASSYLGQNQETQYF. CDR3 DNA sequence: TGCGCCAGCAGCTACCTAGGACAGAACCAAGAGACCCAGTACTTC.

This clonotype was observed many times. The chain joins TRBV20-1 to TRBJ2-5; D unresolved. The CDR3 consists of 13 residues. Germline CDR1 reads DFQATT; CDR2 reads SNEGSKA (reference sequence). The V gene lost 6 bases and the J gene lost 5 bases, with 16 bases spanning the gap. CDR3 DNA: TGCAGTGCCATTGCTGGGGAACGGGAGACCCAGTACTTC. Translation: CSAIAGERETQYF.